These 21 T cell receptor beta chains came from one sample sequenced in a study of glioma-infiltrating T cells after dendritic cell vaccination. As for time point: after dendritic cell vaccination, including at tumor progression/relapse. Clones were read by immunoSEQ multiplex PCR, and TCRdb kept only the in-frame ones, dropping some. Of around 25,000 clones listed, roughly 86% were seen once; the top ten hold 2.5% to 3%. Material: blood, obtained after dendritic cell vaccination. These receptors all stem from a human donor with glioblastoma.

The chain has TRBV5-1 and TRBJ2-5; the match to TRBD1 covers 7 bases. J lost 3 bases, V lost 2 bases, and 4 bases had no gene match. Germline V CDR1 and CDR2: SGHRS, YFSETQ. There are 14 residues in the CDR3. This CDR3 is CASSLGTEKETQYF. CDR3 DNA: TGCGCCAGCAGCTTAGGGACAGAAAAAGAGACCCAGTACTTC.

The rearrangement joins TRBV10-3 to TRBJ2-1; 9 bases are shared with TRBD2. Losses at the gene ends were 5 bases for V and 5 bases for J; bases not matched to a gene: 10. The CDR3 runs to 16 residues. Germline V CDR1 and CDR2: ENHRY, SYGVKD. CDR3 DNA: TGTGCCATCAGTCCCCGGTCAAGCGGGGGGAACAATGAGCAGTTCTTC. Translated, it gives CAISPRSSGGNNEQFF.

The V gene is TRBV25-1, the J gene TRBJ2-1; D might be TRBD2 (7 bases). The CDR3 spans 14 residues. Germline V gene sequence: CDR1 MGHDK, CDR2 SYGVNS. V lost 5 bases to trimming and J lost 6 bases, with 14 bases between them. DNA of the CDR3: TGTGCCAGCAGTTTCCGGGGGGCTGGCAATGAGCAGTTCTTC. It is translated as CASSFRGAGNEQFF.

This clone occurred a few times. The CDR3 protein is CASSYTGREQYF. CDR3 in DNA: TGTGCCAGCAGTTACACAGGACGAGAGCAGTACTTC. The chain links TRBV6-5 to TRBJ2-7, with D perhaps TRBD1 (5 bases). Trimming cost V 2 bases and J 7 bases, with 9 bases left between them. CDR1 MNHEY and CDR2 SVGAGI come from the germline V gene. The CDR3 has 12 residues.

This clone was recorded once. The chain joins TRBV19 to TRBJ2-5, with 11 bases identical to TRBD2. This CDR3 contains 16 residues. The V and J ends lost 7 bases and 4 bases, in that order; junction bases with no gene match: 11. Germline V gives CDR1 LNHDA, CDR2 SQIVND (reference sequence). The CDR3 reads CASTASGGTGIETQYF. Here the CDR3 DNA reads TGTGCCAGTACCGCTAGCGGGGGGACAGGGATAGAGACCCAGTACTTC.

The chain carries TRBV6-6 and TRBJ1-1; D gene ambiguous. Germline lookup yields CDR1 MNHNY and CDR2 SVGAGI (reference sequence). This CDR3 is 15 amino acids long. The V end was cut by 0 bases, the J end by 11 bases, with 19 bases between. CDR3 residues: CASSYSNSQPGWAFF. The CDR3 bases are TGTGCCAGCAGTTACTCAAACAGCCAACCAGGCTGGGCTTTCTTT.

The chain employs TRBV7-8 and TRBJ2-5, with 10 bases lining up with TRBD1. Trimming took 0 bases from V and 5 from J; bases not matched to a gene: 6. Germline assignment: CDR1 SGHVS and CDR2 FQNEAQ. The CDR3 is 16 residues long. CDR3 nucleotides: TGTGCCAGCAGCTTAGCGCCGGGGACAGGGGTGGAGACCCAGTACTTC. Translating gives CASSLAPGTGVETQYF.

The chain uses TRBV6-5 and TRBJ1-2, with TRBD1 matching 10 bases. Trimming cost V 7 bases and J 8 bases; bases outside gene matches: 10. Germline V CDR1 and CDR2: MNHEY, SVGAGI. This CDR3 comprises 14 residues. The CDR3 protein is CASTQKGTGVGYTF. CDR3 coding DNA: TGTGCCAGCACCCAAAAGGGGACAGGGGTCGGCTACACCTTC.

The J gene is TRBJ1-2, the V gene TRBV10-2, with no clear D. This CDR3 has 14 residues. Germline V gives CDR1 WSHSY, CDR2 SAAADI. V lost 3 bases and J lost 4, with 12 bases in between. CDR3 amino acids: CASSERGRLYGYTF. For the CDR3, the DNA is TGCGCCAGCAGTGAAAGAGGGCGCCTCTATGGCTACACCTTC.

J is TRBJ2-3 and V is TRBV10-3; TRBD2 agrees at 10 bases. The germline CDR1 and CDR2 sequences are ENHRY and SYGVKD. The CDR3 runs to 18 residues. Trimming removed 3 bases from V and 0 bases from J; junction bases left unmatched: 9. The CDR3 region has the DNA TGTGCCATCAGTGAAAGGGGACTAGCGAGCACTAGCACAGATACGCAGTATTTT. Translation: CAISERGLASTSTDTQYF.

CDR3 in DNA: TGTGCCAGCAGCCCCCTCGGTAGCAATCAGCCCCAGCATTTT. It codes for CASSPLGSNQPQHF. The genes are TRBV2 and TRBJ1-5, with no clear D. The CDR3 covers 14 residues. V shed 6 bases and J shed 0 bases, with 9 bases lying between them. CDR1 and CDR2 (germline): SNHLY, FYNNEI. Complete variable domain (other parts from reference TRBV2 and TRBJ1-5): EPEVTQTPSHQVTQMGQEVILRCVPISNHLYFYWYRQILGQKVEFLVSFYNNEISEKSEIFDDQFSVERPDGSNFTLKIRSTKLEDSAMYFCASSPLGSNQPQHFGDGTRLSIL.

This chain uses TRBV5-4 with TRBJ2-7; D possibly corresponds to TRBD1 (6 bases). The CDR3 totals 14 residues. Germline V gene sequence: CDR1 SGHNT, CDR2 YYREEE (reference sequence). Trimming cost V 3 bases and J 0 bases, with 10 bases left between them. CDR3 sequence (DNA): TGTGCCAGCAGCTCCCGGGACACCTCCTACGAGCAGTACTTC. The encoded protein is CASSSRDTSYEQYF.

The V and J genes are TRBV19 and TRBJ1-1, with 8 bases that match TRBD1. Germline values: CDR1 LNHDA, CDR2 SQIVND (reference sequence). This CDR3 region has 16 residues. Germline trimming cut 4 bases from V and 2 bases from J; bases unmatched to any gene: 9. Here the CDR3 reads CASSTMQTGVNTEAFF. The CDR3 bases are TGTGCCAGTAGTACCATGCAGACAGGGGTTAACACTGAAGCTTTCTTT. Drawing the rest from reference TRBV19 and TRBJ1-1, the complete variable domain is DGGITQSPKYLFRKEGQNVTLSCEQNLNHDAMYWYRQDPGQGLRLIYYSQIVNDFQKGDIAEGYSVSREKKESFPLTVTSAQKNPTAFYLCASSTMQTGVNTEAFFGQGTRLTVV.

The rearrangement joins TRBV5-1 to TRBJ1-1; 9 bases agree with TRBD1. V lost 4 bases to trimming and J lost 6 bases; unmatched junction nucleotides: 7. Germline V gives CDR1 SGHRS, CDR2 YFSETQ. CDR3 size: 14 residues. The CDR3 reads CASSANRGQAEAFF. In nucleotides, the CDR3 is TGCGCCAGCAGCGCAAACAGGGGGCAGGCTGAAGCTTTCTTT.

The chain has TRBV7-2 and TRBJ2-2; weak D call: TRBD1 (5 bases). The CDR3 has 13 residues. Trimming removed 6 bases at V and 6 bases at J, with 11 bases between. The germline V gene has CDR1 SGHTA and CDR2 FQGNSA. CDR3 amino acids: CASSPQGAGELFF. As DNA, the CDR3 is TGTGCCAGCAGTCCTCAGGGCGCCGGGGAGCTGTTTTTT.

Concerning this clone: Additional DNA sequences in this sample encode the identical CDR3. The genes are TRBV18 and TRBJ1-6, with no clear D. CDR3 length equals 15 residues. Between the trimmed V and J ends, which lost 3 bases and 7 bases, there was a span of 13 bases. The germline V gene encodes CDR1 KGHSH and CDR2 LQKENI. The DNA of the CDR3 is TGTGCCAGCTCACCTCACGGTAGAGGGAATTCACCCCTCCACTTT. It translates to CASSPHGRGNSPLHF.

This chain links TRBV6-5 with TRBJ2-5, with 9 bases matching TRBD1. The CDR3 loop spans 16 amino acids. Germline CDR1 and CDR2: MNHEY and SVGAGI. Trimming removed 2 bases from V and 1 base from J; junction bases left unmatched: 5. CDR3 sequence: CASSYGVTGGQETQYF. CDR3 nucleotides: TGTGCCAGCAGTTACGGCGTGACAGGGGGCCAAGAGACCCAGTACTTC.

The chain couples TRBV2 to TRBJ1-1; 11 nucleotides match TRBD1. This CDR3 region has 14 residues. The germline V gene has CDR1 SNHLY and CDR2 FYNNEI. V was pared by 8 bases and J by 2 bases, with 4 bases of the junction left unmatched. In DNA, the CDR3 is TGTGCCAGCCGGACAGGGGGCATCAACACTGAAGCTTTCTTT. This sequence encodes CASRTGGINTEAFF.

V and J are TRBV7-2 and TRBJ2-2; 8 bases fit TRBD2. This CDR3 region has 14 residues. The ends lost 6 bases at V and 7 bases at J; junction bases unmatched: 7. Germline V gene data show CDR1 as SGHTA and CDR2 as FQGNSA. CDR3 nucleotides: TGTGCCAGCAGGGACGGGGGGGCTGGCGGGGAGCTGTTTTTT. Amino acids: CASRDGGAGGELFF.

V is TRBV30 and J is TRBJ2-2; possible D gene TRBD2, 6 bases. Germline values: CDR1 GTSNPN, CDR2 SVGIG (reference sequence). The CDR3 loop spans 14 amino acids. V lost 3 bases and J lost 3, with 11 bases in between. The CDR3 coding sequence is TGTGCCTGGAGACACGGGGGTTACACCGGGGAGCTGTTTTTT. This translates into CAWRHGGYTGELFF.

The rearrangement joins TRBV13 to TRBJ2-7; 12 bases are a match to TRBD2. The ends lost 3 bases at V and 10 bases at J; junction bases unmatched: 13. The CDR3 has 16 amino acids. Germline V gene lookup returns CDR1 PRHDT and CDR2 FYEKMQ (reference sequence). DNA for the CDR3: TGTGCCAGCAGCTTTAGAGGGAGACTAGCGGGGGACGGACAGTACTTC. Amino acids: CASSFRGRLAGDGQYF.